This T cell receptor beta chain was observed in a study of blood T cells in healthy people across ages. A J-beta primer mix and a sample-barcoded 5' primer were used in a second PCR of about 6 to 12 cycles. Each CDR3 protein is one row after TCRdb ran MiXCR on the 5' RACE reads. Of 600,000 to 850,000 distinct CDR3 sequences in the sample, around 25% were seen once. Turning to this clonotype: Mismatch with germline at one junction end may stem from a read error.

CDR3 length: 13 amino acids. A further study also used this sample, focusing on T cells of mothers and their children. From that study: A few mothers and their six children, all healthy Caucasians, donated.

The sample was blood. This chain links TRBV12-3 or TRBV12-4 with TRBJ2-5; tentatively, D is TRBD1 or TRBD2 (5 bases each). This TCR derives from a boy younger than 18 in good health. The CDR3 sequence: CASRGVNREIQYF. The CDR3 region has the DNA TGTGCCAGCAGGGGGGTAAATAGGGAGATCCAGTACTTC.